These T cell receptor beta chains were read from a single sample in a study of prognosis after radiotherapy for stage I lung cancer. Each CDR3 protein is one row after TCRdb ran MiXCR on the multiplex PCR reads. Of 15,000 to 20,000 distinct CDR3 sequences in the sample, about a quarter were seen once. This specimen consisted of PBMCs, obtained before or after stereotactic body radiation therapy (not recorded which). The source is a donor aged 50 or older with non-small cell lung cancer. Both conserved end residues are trimmed from each CDR3.

>TRBJ2-5|TRBV28|13
ASSSPLAWQETQY
>TRBJ2-7|TRBV7-2|13
ASSQTSGSSYEQY
>TRBJ2-7|TRBV12-3/TRBV12-4|11
ASSPRHIYEQY
>TRBJ2-4|TRBV4-1|18
ASIQLSLASGSHAKNIQY
>TRBJ2-2|TRBV19|16
ASSLLAGNFGNTGELF
>TRBJ2-1|TRBV5-4|14
ASSSIAGGIYNEQF
>TRBJ2-1|TRBV9|17
ASSASGTSGSGSYNEQF
>TRBJ1-3|TRBV20-1|12
SAREPRTGNTIY
>TRBJ2-7|TRBV24-1|15
ATSDKQRMRVPYEQY
>TRBJ1-2|TRBV7-9|13
ASSSDGGVAYGYT
>TRBJ1-4|TRBV19|13
ATTDGQGANEKLF
>TRBJ2-3|TRBV14|13
ASSRLAGTTDTQY
>TRBJ2-1|TRBV9|11
ASSVGTVNEQF
>TRBJ2-1|TRBV6-5|14
ASSYSLGSSYNEQF
>TRBJ1-2|TRBV7-9|10
ASSRTAYGYT
>TRBJ1-1|TRBV30|11
AWAGQGAISAF
>TRBJ2-1|TRBV6-4|11
ASSRDNYNEQF
>TRBJ2-1|TRBV3-1|11
ASSQATQNEQF
>TRBJ2-5|TRBV7-8|12
ASSLGRNWETQY
>TRBJ2-7|TRBV6-1|12
ASSGDLFLYEQY
>TRBJ1-1|TRBV14|15
ASSPRGGILVNTEAF
>TRBJ2-3|TRBV11-2|10
ASREGTDTQY
>TRBJ1-1|TRBV5-1|12
ASSLGDSSTEAF
>TRBJ1-1|TRBV6-1|12
ASSPGTVNTEAF
>TRBJ2-7|TRBV6-2/TRBV6-3|12
ASRRTGNSYEQY
>TRBJ2-7|TRBV20-1|14
SASTSGNVGSYEQY
>TRBJ2-3|TRBV12-3/TRBV12-4|11
ASTLGRGTTQY
>TRBJ2-5|TRBV9|14
ASSVVEGGRPETQY
>TRBJ2-1|TRBV27|13
ASSRAGRNYNEQF
>TRBJ2-1|TRBV18|15
ASSLTSSRGTYNEQF
>TRBJ2-1|TRBV20-1|12
SASTGTRYNEQF
>TRBJ2-1|TRBV19|15
ASSIPSGTSGRDEQF
>TRBJ2-5|TRBV20-1|12
SSHLTTSLETQY
>TRBJ2-3|TRBV4-3|14
ASSQVWLGQTDTQY
>TRBJ1-3|TRBV19|11
ASFKGSGNTIY
>TRBJ1-3|TRBV2|10
ASRRQGNTIY
>TRBJ2-7|TRBV7-9|14
ASSILAVGPTDERY
>TRBJ2-1|TRBV7-8|15
ASSSLVSGIVGNEQF
>TRBJ1-4|TRBV4-1|12
ASRPGQPNEKLF
>TRBJ2-1|TRBV7-8|13
ASSYELAGYNEQF
>TRBJ2-1|TRBV11-3|11
ASSLAGGDEQF
>TRBJ2-3|TRBV5-4|12
ASSFSLLGDTQY
>TRBJ2-2|TRBV2|13
ASRTISGNTGELF
>TRBJ1-1|TRBV6-1|11
ASSEQRNTEAF
>TRBJ1-4|TRBV5-5|11
ASSLTGYEKLF
>TRBJ2-1|TRBV20-1|9
SADNYNEQF
>TRBJ2-1|TRBV24-1|11
ATRVFDYNEQF